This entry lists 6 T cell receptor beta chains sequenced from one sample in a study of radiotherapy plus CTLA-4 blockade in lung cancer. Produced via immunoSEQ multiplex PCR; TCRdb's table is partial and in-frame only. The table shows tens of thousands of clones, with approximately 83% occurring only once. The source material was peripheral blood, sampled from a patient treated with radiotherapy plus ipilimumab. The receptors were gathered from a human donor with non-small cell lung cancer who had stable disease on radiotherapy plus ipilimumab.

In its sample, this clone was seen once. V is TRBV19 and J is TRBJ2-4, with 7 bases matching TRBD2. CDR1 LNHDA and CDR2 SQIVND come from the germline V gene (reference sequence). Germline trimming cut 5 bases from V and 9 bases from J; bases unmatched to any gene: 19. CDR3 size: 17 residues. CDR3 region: CASSSRVGAGDVGIQYF. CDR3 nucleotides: TGTGCCAGTAGTTCCCGAGTTGGGGCGGGAGACGTTGGCATTCAGTACTTC.

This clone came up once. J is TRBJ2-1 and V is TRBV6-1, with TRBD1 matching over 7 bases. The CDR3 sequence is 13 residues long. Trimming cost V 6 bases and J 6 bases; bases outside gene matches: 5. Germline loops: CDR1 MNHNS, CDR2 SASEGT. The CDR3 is CASSPTGSNEQFF. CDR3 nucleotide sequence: TGTGCCAGCAGCCCGACAGGGAGCAATGAGCAGTTCTTC.

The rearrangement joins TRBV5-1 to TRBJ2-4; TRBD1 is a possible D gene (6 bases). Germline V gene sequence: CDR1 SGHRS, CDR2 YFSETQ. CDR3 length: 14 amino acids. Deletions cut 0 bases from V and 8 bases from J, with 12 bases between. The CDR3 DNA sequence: TGCGCCAGCAGCTTGGACAGGGTCGGGGACATTCAGTACTTC. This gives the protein CASSLDRVGDIQYF.

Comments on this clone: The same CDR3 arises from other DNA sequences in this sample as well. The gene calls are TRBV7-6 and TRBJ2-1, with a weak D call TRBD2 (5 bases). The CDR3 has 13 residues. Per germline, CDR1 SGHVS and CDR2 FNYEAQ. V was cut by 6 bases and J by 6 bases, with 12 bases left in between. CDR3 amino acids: CASRPGESNEQFF. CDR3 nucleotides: TGTGCCAGCAGGCCCGGGGAGAGCAATGAGCAGTTCTTC.

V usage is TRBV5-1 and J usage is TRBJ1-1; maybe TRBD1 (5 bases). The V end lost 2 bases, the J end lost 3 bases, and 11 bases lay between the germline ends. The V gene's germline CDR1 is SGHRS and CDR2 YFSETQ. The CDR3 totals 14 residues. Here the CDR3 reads CASSFLGEDTEAFF. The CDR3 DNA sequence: TGCGCCAGCAGCTTTTTAGGGGAGGACACTGAAGCTTTCTTT.

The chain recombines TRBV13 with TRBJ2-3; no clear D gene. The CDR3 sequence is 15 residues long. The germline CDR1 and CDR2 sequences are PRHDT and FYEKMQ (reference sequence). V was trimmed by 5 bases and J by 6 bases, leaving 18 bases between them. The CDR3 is CASSGAGPGFDTQYF. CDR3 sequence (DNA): TGTGCCAGCAGCGGCGCCGGTCCCGGCTTTGATACGCAGTATTTT. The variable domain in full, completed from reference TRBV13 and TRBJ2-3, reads AAGVIQSPRHLIKEKRETATLKCYPIPRHDTVYWYQQGPGQDPQFLISFYEKMQSDKGSIPDRFSAQQFSDYHSELNMSSLELGDSALYFCASSGAGPGFDTQYFGPGTRLTVL.